These 13 T cell receptor beta chains originate from one sample sequenced in a study of preoperative IRX-2 immunotherapy in early breast cancer. Treatment: preoperative locoregional IRX-2 cytokine immunotherapy. Assay used: immunoSEQ multiplex PCR; TCRdb lists only in-frame clones, some missing. The sample yields a few thousand clones, about 81% seen once. Sequencing used tumor tissue, obtained before IRX-2 immunotherapy. The receptors come from a human donor with breast cancer.

The V call is TRBV6-8, the J call TRBJ1-2, with a tentative D call TRBD1 (6 bases). The CDR3 runs 15 residues. The germline V gene encodes CDR1 MNHGY and CDR2 SAAAGT. V lost 2 bases, J lost 2 bases, and 12 bases lay in between. CDR3 sequence (DNA): TGTGCCAGCAGTTACGAGGGGGGTCCCAACTATGGCTACACCTTC. Translated: CASSYEGGPNYGYTF.

The chain has TRBV6-8 and TRBJ2-2; D is perhaps TRBD2 (6 bases). The CDR3 runs to 16 residues. Germline CDR1 reads MNHGY; CDR2 reads SAAAGT. V lost 0 bases and J 4 bases, leaving 12 bases between the germline ends. DNA for the CDR3: TGTGCCAGCAGTTACTCGAGCGGGTTCCCCACCGGGGAGCTGTTTTTT. This translates into CASSYSSGFPTGELFF.

V and J are TRBV6-8 and TRBJ1-1; D call uncertain. Germline V gives CDR1 MNHGY, CDR2 SAAAGT. This CDR3 contains 15 residues. Trimming took off 7 bases at V and 2 bases at J, with 17 bases between the two ends. The CDR3 here is CASTYWSGDNTEAFF. Here the CDR3 DNA reads TGTGCCAGCACCTATTGGAGTGGGGATAACACTGAAGCTTTCTTT.

The rearrangement links TRBV18 to TRBJ1-2, with D hard to call. Germline V gene lookup returns CDR1 KGHSH and CDR2 LQKENI. Trimming took off 2 bases at V and 2 bases at J, with 9 bases between the two ends. This CDR3 has 14 amino acids. The CDR3 is CASSPGLENYGYTF. The CDR3 region has the DNA TGTGCCAGCTCACCAGGGCTGGAGAACTATGGCTACACCTTC.

The genes are TRBV6-8 and TRBJ2-5; D unresolved. The germline V gene encodes CDR1 MNHGY and CDR2 SAAAGT. The CDR3 sequence is 15 residues long. Trimming took 2 bases from V and 2 from J, leaving 12 bases between them. CDR3 residues: CASSYLKALQETQYF. CDR3 DNA sequence: TGTGCCAGCAGTTACCTCAAGGCCCTACAAGAGACCCAGTACTTC.

This chain joins TRBV7-2 and TRBJ1-2, with 7 bases fitting TRBD1. Losses at the gene ends were 2 bases for V and 8 bases for J; bases not matched to a gene: 5. Germline loops: CDR1 SGHTA, CDR2 FQGNSA. This CDR3 is built from 13 residues. CDR3 loop: CASSLIQGWGYTF. The CDR3 DNA reads as TGTGCCAGCAGCTTAATACAGGGGTGGGGCTACACCTTC. The complete variable domain, with remaining parts taken from reference TRBV7-2 and TRBJ1-2, reads GAGVSQSPSNKVTEKGKDVELRCDPISGHTALYWYRQSLGQGLEFLIYFQGNSAPDKSGLPSDRFSAERTGGSVSTLTIQRTQQEDSAVYLCASSLIQGWGYTFGSGTRLTVV.

The chain combines TRBV19 with TRBJ2-4, with D maybe TRBD1 (6 bases). The CDR3 sequence is 12 residues long. Germline values: CDR1 LNHDA, CDR2 SQIVND (reference sequence). V was trimmed by 8 bases and J by 4 bases, leaving 9 bases between them. This chain's CDR3 is CASFDRKNIQYF. The CDR3 nucleotides read TGTGCCAGTTTTGACAGGAAAAACATTCAGTACTTC.

The rearrangement links TRBV28 to TRBJ1-2, with no clear D. Trimming removed 3 bases at V and 0 bases at J, with 11 bases between. Germline V gives CDR1 MDHEN, CDR2 SYDVKM. CDR3 size: 15 residues. The CDR3 DNA sequence: TGTGCCAGCAGTTTGGGCAGGACCTCTAACTATGGCTACACCTTC. This gives the protein CASSLGRTSNYGYTF.

The V call is TRBV11-3, the J call TRBJ2-1; D call uncertain. V was pared by 1 base and J by 3 bases, with 7 bases between. Germline CDR1 is SGHNT and CDR2 is YENEEA. CDR3 size: 14 residues. Here the CDR3 DNA reads TGTGCCAGCAGCTTAGGATCGCACTACAATGAGCAGTTCTTC. As protein: CASSLGSHYNEQFF.

The gene calls are TRBV19 and TRBJ2-7, with TRBD2 identical over 8 bases. V gave up 1 base and J gave up 5 bases; unmatched junction bases: 10. Germline V gene sequence: CDR1 LNHDA, CDR2 SQIVND (reference sequence). There are 16 residues in the CDR3. The CDR3 sequence: CASSIGAGAAGNEQYF. Written as DNA, the CDR3 is TGTGCCAGTAGTATAGGAGCGGGGGCCGCCGGCAACGAGCAGTACTTC.

This clone was detected only once. The chain uses TRBV11-3 and TRBJ2-2; D assignment may be TRBD1 or TRBD2 (5 bases each). The CDR3 totals 15 residues. Germline V gene sequence: CDR1 SGHNT, CDR2 YENEEA. Trimming pared 4 bases from V and 0 bases from J, leaving 9 bases between. The CDR3 nucleotides read TGTGCCAGCAGCTCGGGACGCACGAACACCGGGGAGCTGTTTTTT. Translation: CASSSGRTNTGELFF. The full variable domain, rest sourced from reference TRBV11-3 and TRBJ2-2, is EAGVVQSPRYKIIEKKQPVAFWCNPISGHNTLYWYLQNLGQGPELLIRYENEEAVDDSQLPKDRFSAERLKGVDSTLKIQPAELGDSAVYLCASSSGRTNTGELFFGEGSRLTVL.

Concerning this clone itself: Germline and junction disagree at one end, which may indicate a read error. The chain is built from TRBV14 and TRBJ1-1; TRBD1 matches at 12 bases. The CDR3 has 16 amino acids. Per the germline V gene, CDR1 is SGHDN and CDR2 is FVKESK. The DNA of the CDR3 is TGTGCCAGCAGCCGCGGGACAGGGGGCTTGAAAACTGAAGCTTTCTTT. It is translated as CASSRGTGGLKTEAFF.

The chain uses TRBV12-5 and TRBJ1-1; tentatively, D is TRBD1 (5 bases). This CDR3 region has 14 residues. Germline CDR1 is LGHNT and CDR2 is FRNRAP. For the CDR3, the DNA is TGTGCCAGCACTCCCGGGACCGCGAACACTGAAGCTTTCTTT. As protein: CASTPGTANTEAFF. Using reference TRBV12-5 and TRBJ1-1 for the parts outside the CDR3, the full variable domain is DARVTQTPRHKVTEMGQEVTMRCQPILGHNTVFWYRQTMMQGLELLAYFRNRAPLDDSGMPKDRFSAEMPDATLATLKIQPSEPRDSAVYFCASTPGTANTEAFFGQGTRLTVV.